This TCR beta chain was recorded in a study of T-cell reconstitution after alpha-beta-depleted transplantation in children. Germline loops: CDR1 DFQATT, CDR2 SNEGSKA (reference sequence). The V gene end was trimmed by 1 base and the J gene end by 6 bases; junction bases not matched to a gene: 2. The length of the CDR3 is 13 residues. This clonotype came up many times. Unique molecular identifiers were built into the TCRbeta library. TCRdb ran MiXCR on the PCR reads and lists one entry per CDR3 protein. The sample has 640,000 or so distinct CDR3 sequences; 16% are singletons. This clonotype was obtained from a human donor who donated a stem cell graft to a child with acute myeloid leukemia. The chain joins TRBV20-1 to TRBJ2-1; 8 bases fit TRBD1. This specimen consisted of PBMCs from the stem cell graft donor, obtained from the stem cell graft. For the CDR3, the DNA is TGCAGTGCTAGAGCCACAGGGGGCAATGAGCAGTTCTTC. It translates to CSARATGGNEQFF.